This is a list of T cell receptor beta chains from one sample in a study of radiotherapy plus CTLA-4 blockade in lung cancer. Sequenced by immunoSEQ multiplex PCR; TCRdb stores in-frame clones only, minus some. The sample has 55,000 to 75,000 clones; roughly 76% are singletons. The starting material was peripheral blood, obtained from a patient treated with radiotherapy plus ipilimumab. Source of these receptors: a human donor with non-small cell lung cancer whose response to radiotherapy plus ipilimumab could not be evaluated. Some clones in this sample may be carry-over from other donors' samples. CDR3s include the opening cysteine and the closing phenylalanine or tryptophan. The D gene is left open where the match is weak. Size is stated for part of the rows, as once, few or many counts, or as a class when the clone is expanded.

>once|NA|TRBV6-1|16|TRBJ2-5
CASSEPGDGVRETQYF
TGTGCCAGCAGTGAACCAGGGGACGGCGTGAGGGAGACCCAGTACTTC
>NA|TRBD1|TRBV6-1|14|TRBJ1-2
CASSHPTGTGGYTF
TGTGCCAGCAGTCACCCGACAGGGACGGGAGGCTACACCTTC
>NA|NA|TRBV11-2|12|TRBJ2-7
CASSPRPYEQYF
TGTGCCAGCAGCCCTCGCCCGTACGAGCAGTACTTC
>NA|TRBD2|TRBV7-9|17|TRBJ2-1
CASSLSSGGPRFTEQFF
TGTGCCAGCAGCTTAAGTAGCGGGGGTCCTCGTTTTACGGAGCAGTTCTTC
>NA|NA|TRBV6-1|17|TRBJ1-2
CASSEAWSAGGGYGYTF
TGTGCCAGCAGTGAAGCGTGGTCTGCCGGGGGGGGCTATGGCTACACCTTC
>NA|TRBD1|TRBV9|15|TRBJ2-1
CASSDDRARRNEQFF
TGTGCCAGCAGTGACGACAGGGCCAGACGCAATGAGCAGTTCTTC
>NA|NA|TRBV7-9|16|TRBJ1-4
CASSFSVGPSGEKLFF
TGTGCCAGCAGCTTTTCCGTAGGACCTTCAGGGGAAAAACTGTTTTTT
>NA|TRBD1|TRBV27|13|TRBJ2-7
CASSHLDRDEQYF
TGTGCCAGCAGCCACTTGGACAGGGACGAGCAGTACTTC
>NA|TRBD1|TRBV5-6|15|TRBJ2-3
CASSRRGTGGDTQYF
TGTGCCAGCAGCCGACGGGGGACAGGAGGCGATACGCAGTATTTT
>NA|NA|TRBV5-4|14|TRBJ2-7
CASSLDPGAYEQYF
TGTGCCAGCAGCTTGGACCCGGGGGCCTACGAGCAGTACTTC
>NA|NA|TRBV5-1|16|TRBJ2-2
CASSLYEKAGTGELFF
TGCGCCAGCAGCTTGTATGAGAAGGCGGGCACCGGGGAGCTGTTTTTT
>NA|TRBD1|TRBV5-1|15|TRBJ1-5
CASSLAGQGSQPQHF
TGCGCCAGCAGCTTGGCCGGACAGGGGAGTCAGCCCCAGCATTTT
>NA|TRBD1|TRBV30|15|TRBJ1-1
CAWSQGAGLFTEAFF
TGTGCCTGGAGTCAGGGGGCGGGACTTTTCACTGAAGCTTTCTTT
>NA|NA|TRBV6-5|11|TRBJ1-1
CASSSQALAFF
TGTGCCAGCAGTTCCCAGGCGTTGGCTTTCTTT
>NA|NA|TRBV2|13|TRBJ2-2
CASSPENTGELFF
TGTGCCAGCAGCCCAGAGAACACCGGGGAGCTGTTTTTT
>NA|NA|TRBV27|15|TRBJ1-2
CASSLRPGPNYGYTF
TGTGCCAGCAGTTTACGTCCAGGGCCTAACTATGGCTACACCTTC
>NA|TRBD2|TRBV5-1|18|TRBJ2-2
CASSPGTSGGAFSRELFF
TGCGCCAGCAGTCCCGGGACTAGCGGGGGGGCATTCTCCCGCGAGCTGTTTTTT
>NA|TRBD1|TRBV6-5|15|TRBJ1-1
CASSHSPGQGPEAFF
TGTGCCAGCAGCCATTCCCCGGGACAGGGCCCTGAAGCTTTCTTT
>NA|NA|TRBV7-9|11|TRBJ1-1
CASRRGNEAFF
TGTGCCAGCAGGAGGGGGAATGAAGCTTTCTTT
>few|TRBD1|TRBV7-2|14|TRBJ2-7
CASSPGTGAHEQYF
TGTGCCAGCAGCCCCGGGACAGGGGCGCACGAGCAGTACTTC
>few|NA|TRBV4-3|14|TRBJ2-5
CASSQTGVDETQYF
TGCGCCAGCAGCCAAACGGGGGTGGATGAGACCCAGTACTTC
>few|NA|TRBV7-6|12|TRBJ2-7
CASSSAGGQQYF
TGTGCCAGCAGCTCGGCAGGTGGCCAGCAGTACTTC
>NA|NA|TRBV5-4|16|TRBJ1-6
CASSLGGSSYNSPLHF
TGTGCCAGCAGCTTGGGCGGGAGCTCCTATAATTCACCCCTCCACTTT
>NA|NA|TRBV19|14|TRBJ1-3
CASSSGGGGNTIYF
TGTGCCAGTAGTTCGGGTGGCGGTGGAAACACCATATATTTT
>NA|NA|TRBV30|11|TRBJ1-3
CAWSEEDTIYF
TGTGCCTGGAGCGAGGAAGACACCATATATTTT
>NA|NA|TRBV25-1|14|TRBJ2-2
CASSPDMNTGELFF
TGTGCCAGCAGCCCTGACATGAACACCGGGGAGCTGTTTTTT
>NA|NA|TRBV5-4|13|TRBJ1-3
CASSTDSRNTIYF
TGTGCCAGCAGCACGGACAGTAGAAACACCATATATTTT
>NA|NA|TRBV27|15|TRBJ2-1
CASSFLGITNNEQFF
TGTGCCAGCAGTTTCTTGGGCATCACGAACAATGAGCAGTTCTTC
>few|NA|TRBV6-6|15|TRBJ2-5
CASSYRRGPQETQYF
TGTGCCAGCAGTTACAGGCGGGGACCCCAAGAGACCCAGTACTTC
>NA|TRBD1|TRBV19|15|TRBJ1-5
CASSPGQGPSQPQHF
TGTGCCAGTAGCCCCGGACAGGGCCCTTCCCAGCCCCAGCATTTT
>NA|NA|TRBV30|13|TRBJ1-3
CAWSGALGNTIYF
TGTGCCTGGAGTGGGGCCCTTGGAAACACCATATATTTT
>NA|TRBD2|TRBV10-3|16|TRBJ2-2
CAISESMGLATGELFF
TGTGCCATCAGTGAGTCGATGGGACTAGCGACCGGGGAGCTGTTTTTT
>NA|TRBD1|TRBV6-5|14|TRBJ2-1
CASSHNRGGNEQFF
TGTGCCAGCAGTCACAACAGGGGTGGGAATGAGCAGTTCTTC
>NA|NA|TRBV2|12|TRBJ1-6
CASSERGSPLHF
TGTGCCAGCAGTGAAAGAGGGTCACCCCTCCACTTT
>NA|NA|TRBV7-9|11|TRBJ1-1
CASSLVQEAFF
TGTGCCAGCAGCTTAGTGCAGGAAGCTTTCTTT
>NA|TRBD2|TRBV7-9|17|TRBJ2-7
CASSAAGTSGGAYEQYF
TGTGCCAGCAGCGCCGCGGGAACTAGCGGGGGGGCGTACGAGCAGTACTTC